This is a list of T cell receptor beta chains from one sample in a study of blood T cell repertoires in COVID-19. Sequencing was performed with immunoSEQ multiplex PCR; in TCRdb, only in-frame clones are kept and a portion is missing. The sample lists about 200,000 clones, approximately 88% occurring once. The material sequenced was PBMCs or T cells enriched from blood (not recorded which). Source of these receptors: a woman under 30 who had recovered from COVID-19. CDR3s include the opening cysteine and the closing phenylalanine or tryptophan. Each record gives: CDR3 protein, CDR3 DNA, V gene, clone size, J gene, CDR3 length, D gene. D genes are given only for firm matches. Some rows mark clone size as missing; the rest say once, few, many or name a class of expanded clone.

CDR3: CASSQDTIGGWTGELFF; DNA: TGCGCCAGCAGCCAAGATACGATTGGGGGCTGGACCGGGGAGCTGTTTTTT; V: TRBV4-1; size: -; J: TRBJ2-2; length: 17; D: -
CDR3: CASSLSRVGQPQHF; DNA: TGTGCCAGCAGTTTAAGCAGGGTGGGGCAGCCCCAGCATTTT; V: TRBV28; size: -; J: TRBJ1-5; length: 14; D: -
CDR3: CASRAGTMEADTQYF; DNA: TGCGCCAGCAGGGCCGGGACAATGGAGGCAGATACGCAGTATTTT; V: TRBV5-1; size: -; J: TRBJ2-3; length: 15; D: -
CDR3: CASSPGTYGYTF; DNA: TGCGCCAGCAGCCCCGGGACTTATGGCTACACCTTC; V: TRBV5-1; size: -; J: TRBJ1-2; length: 12; D: -
CDR3: CASEGGDSNQPQHF; DNA: TGTGCCAGCGAGGGGGGGGATAGCAATCAGCCCCAGCATTTT; V: TRBV6-5; size: -; J: TRBJ1-5; length: 14; D: -
CDR3: CASSMGLISYEQYF; DNA: TGTGCCAGCAGTATGGGACTGATATCCTACGAGCAGTACTTC; V: TRBV6-5; size: -; J: TRBJ2-7; length: 14; D: -
CDR3: CASSLATRLAGDYNEQFF; DNA: TGTGCCAGCAGCTTAGCGACCAGACTAGCGGGGGACTACAATGAGCAGTTCTTC; V: TRBV7-9; size: -; J: TRBJ2-1; length: 18; D: TRBD2
CDR3: CASSSLDRALGYEQYF; DNA: TGTGCCAGCAGCTCACTAGACAGGGCTTTAGGCTACGAGCAGTACTTC; V: TRBV11-2; size: -; J: TRBJ2-7; length: 16; D: TRBD1
CDR3: CASSQVTGANTEAFF; DNA: TGTGCCAGCAGCCAAGTGACAGGGGCCAACACTGAAGCTTTCTTT; V: TRBV3-1/TRBV3-2; size: -; J: TRBJ1-1; length: 15; D: TRBD1
CDR3: CASSKGIVNYEQYF; DNA: TGTGCCAGCAGTAAGGGGATTGTTAACTACGAGCAGTACTTC; V: TRBV27; size: -; J: TRBJ2-7; length: 14; D: -
CDR3: CASSEDRRGLRSTDTQYF; DNA: TGTGCCAGCAGCGAGGACAGGCGCGGGTTGCGGAGCACAGATACGCAGTATTTT; V: TRBV3-1/TRBV3-2; size: -; J: TRBJ2-3; length: 18; D: TRBD1
CDR3: CASSLGGLAAYEQYF; DNA: TGTGCCAGCAGCTTAGGTGGGCTAGCGGCCTACGAGCAGTACTTC; V: TRBV7-6; size: -; J: TRBJ2-7; length: 15; D: TRBD2
CDR3: CASSSNTGDSGNTIYF; DNA: TGTGCCAGCAGCAGCAATACAGGGGATTCTGGAAACACCATATATTTT; V: TRBV9; size: -; J: TRBJ1-3; length: 16; D: TRBD1
CDR3: CAIKVDRTTTDTQYF; DNA: TGTGCCATCAAGGTGGATCGGACTACCACAGATACGCAGTATTTT; V: TRBV10-3; size: -; J: TRBJ2-3; length: 15; D: -
CDR3: CASSGGYQRDQYF; DNA: TGTGCCAGCAGTGGGGGGTACCAAAGGGATCAGTACTTC; V: TRBV12-3/TRBV12-4; size: -; J: TRBJ2-4; length: 13; D: -
CDR3: CASSQGQGGGYTF; DNA: TGTGCCAGCAGCCAAGGGCAGGGAGGGGGCTACACCTTC; V: TRBV3-1/TRBV3-2; size: few; J: TRBJ1-2; length: 13; D: -
CDR3: CSAQAVLDEKLFF; DNA: TGCAGCGCACAGGCGGTTCTGGATGAAAAACTGTTTTTT; V: TRBV29-1; size: -; J: TRBJ1-4; length: 13; D: -